Detailed here is one TCR beta chain. Antigen specificity is unknown. The PCR ran on 60 Vbeta and 13 Jbeta primers. Clones were read by immunoSEQ multiplex PCR, and TCRdb kept only the in-frame ones, dropping some. The sample yields around 100,000 clones, approximately 84% seen once. The sample originates from a study of cytomegalovirus exposure and HLA in healthy donors. Study outcomes and limitations: The study labeled 164 TCR beta chains cytomegalovirus-associated. Accurate HLA-A and HLA-B prediction from TCR beta sequences was reported for most subjects. In a later analysis, V- and J-gene trimming of beta chains associated with a DCLRE1C missense variant, replicated independently.

The CDR3 consists of 15 residues. CDR1 and CDR2 from the germline V gene are SEHNR and FQNEAQ (reference sequence). J was trimmed by 0 bases and V by 4 bases; bases with no gene match: 3. The TCR sequence derives from a man in his late teens or twenties in good health and CMV-seronegative. V usage is TRBV7-9 and J usage is TRBJ1-1; 9 nucleotides align to TRBD1. The sequencing sample was made of PBMCs. The DNA for the CDR3 is TGTGCCAGCAGCTGGGACAGGGATATGAACACTGAAGCTTTCTTT. Protein: CASSWDRDMNTEAFF.